This T cell receptor beta chain stems from a study of radiotherapy plus CTLA-4 blockade in lung cancer. The study's findings and limits: Response, reportedly, was best predicted by interferon-beta along with early blood T cell clone dynamics. Among blood TCR repertoires after radiotherapy plus ipilimumab, tumor-derived clones expanded.

As for this clone: Its antigen is currently unknown.

CDR1 is MNHEY and CDR2 is SMNVEV in the germline V gene (reference sequence). This CDR3 is 13 amino acids long. V lost 6 bases and J lost 3, with 9 bases in between. The method was immunoSEQ multiplex PCR; TCRdb's version includes in-frame clones alone and lacks a portion of them. The repertoire holds about 38,000 clones, with around three quarters as singletons. Sample: peripheral blood, taken from a patient treated with radiotherapy plus ipilimumab. This chain connects TRBV27 to TRBJ1-5; D gene ambiguous. This receptor was identified in a human donor with non-small cell lung cancer who had stable disease on radiotherapy plus ipilimumab. The CDR3 spells CASSRTLNQPQHF. The CDR3 DNA follows: TGTGCCAGCAGCCGTACCCTCAATCAGCCCCAGCATTTT.